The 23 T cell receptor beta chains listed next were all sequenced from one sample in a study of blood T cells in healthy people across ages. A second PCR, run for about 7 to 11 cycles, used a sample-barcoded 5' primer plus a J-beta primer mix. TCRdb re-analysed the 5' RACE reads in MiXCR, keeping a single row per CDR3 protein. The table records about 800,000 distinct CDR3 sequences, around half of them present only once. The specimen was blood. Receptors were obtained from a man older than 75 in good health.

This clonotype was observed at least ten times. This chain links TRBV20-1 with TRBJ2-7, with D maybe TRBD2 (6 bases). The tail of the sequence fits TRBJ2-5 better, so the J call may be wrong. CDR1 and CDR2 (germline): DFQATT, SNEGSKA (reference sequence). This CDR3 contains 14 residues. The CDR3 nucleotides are TGCAGTGCTAGAGCTGGGGCCGGAGGGGAGACCCAGTACTTC. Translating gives CSARAGAGGETQYF.

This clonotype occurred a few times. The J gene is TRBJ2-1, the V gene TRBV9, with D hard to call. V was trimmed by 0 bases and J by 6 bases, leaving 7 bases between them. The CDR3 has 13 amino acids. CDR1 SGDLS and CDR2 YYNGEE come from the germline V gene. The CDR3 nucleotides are TGTGCCAGCAGCGTAGGTCTAGTCAATGAGCAGTTCTTC. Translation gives CASSVGLVNEQFF.

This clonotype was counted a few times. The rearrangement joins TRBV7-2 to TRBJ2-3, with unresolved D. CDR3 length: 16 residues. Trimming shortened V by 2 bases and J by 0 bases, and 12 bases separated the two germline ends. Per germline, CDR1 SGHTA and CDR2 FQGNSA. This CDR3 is CASSLFFELSTDTQYF. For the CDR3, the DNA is TGTGCCAGCAGCTTATTTTTCGAACTTAGCACAGATACGCAGTATTTT.

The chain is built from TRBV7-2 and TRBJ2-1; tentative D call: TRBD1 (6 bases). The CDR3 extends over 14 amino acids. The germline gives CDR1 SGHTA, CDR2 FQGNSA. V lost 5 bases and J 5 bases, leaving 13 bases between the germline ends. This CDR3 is CASSRDTSNNEQFF. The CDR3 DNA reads TGTGCCAGCAGCCGGGACACATCTAACAATGAGCAGTTCTTC.

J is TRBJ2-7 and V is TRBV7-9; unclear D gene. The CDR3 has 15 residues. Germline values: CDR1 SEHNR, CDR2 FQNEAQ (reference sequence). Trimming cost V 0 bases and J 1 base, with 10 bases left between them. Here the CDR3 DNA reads TGTGCCAGCAGCTTAGCTTTCGGACGTTCCTACGAGCAGTACTTC. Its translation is CASSLAFGRSYEQYF.

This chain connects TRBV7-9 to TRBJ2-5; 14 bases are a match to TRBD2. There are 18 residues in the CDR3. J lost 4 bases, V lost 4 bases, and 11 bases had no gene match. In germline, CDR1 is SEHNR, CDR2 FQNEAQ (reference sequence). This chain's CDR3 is CASSSAGLAGVWGETQYF. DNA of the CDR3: TGTGCCAGCAGCTCCGCGGGACTAGCGGGAGTTTGGGGAGAGACCCAGTACTTC.

The CDR3 DNA follows: TGTGCCAGCAGTTTAGATCGGGGACCCTTGCAGTACTTC. It translates to CASSLDRGPLQYF. The gene calls are TRBV12-3 or TRBV12-4 and TRBJ2-7; TRBD1 or TRBD2 may be the D gene (5 bases each). The V end lost 1 base, the J end lost 9 bases, and 13 bases lay between the germline ends. The CDR3 is made up of 13 amino acids.

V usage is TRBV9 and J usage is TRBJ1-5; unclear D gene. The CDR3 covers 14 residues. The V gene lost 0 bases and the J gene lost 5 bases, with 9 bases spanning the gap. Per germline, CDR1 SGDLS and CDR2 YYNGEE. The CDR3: CASSVGGGDQPQHF. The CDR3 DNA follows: TGTGCCAGCAGCGTAGGGGGTGGCGATCAGCCCCAGCATTTT.

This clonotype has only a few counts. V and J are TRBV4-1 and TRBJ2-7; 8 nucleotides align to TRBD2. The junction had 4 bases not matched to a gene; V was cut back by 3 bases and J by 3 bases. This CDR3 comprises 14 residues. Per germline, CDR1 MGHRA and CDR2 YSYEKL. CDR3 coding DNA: TGCGCCAGCAGCCAGACTACTAGCGGCTACGAGCAGTACTTC. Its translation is CASSQTTSGYEQYF.

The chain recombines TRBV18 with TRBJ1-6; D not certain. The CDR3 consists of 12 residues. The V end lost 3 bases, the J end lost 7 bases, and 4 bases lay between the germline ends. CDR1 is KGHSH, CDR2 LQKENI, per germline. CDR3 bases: TGTGCCAGCTCACCGCGGAATTCACCCCTCCACTTT. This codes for CASSPRNSPLHF.

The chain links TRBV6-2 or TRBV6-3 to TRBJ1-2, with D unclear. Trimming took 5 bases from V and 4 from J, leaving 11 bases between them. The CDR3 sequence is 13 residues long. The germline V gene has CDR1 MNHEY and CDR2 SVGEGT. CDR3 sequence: CASSPRVFYGYTF. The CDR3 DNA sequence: TGTGCCAGCAGTCCGAGGGTTTTCTATGGCTACACCTTC.

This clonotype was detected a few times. As DNA, the CDR3 is TGCGCCAGCAGCCAAGAACCGGCGGGAGAGCAGTTCTTC. Translating gives CASSQEPAGEQFF. This chain joins TRBV4-1 and TRBJ2-1; TRBD2 is a possible D gene (6 bases). Trimming took 0 bases from V and 10 from J, leaving 10 bases between them. Germline CDR1 MGHRA, CDR2 YSYEKL. The CDR3 has 13 residues.

CDR3 protein: CATSRLAGAFNEQFF. In DNA form, the CDR3 reads TGTGCCACCAGCAGACTAGCGGGCGCCTTCAATGAGCAGTTCTTC. The chain has TRBV15 and TRBJ2-1; TRBD2 matches 8 bases. CDR1 is LNHNV, CDR2 YYDKDF, per germline (reference sequence). V lost 2 bases and J lost 6; bases outside the gene matches: 6. The CDR3 has 15 residues.

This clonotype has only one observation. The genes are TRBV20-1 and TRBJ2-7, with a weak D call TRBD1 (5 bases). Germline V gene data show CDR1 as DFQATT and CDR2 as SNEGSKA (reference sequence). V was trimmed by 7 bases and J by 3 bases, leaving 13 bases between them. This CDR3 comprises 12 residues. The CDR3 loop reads CSVVDTNYEQYF. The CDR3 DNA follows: TGCAGTGTAGTGGACACCAACTACGAGCAGTACTTC.

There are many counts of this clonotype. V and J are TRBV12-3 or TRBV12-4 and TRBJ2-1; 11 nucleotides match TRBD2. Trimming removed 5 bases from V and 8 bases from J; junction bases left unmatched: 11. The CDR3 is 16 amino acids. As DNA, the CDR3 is TGTGCCAGCAGTCAGCCATTGACTAGCGGGATTGATGAGCAGTTCTTC. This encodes CASSQPLTSGIDEQFF.

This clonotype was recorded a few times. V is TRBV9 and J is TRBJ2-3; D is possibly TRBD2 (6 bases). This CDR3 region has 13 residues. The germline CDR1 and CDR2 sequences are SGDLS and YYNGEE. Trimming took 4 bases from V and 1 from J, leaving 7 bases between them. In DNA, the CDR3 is TGTGCCAGCAGCAAGCGGGGCACAGATACGCAGTATTTT. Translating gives CASSKRGTDTQYF.

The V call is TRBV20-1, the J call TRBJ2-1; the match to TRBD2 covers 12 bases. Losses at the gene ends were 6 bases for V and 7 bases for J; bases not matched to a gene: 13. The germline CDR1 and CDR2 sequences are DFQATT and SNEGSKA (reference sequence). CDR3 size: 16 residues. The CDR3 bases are TGCAGTGCAAGACTAGCGGGAGTAAGGGCCGAGAATGAGCAGTTCTTC. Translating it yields CSARLAGVRAENEQFF.

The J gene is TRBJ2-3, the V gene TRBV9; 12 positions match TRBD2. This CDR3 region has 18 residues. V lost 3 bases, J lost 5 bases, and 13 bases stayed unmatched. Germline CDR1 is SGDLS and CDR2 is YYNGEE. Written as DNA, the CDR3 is TGTGCCAGCAGCGGAGGTCCCTCTAGCGGGAGGGCCCTAGATACGCAGTATTTT. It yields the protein CASSGGPSSGRALDTQYF.

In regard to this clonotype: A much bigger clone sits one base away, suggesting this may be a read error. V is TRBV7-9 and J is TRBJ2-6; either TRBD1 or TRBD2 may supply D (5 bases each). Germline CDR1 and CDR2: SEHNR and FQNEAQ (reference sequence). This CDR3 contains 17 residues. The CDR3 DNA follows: TGTGCCAGCAGCTTAGCGGGAGAGGACTCTGGGGCCAACGTCCCGACTTTC. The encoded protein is CASSLAGEDSGANVPTF.

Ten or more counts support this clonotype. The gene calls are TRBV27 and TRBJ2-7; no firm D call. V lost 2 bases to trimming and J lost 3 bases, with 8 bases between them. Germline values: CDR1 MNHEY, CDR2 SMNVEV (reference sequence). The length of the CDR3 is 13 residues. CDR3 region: CASSLRVGYEQYF. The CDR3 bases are TGTGCCAGCAGTTTAAGGGTCGGCTACGAGCAGTACTTC.

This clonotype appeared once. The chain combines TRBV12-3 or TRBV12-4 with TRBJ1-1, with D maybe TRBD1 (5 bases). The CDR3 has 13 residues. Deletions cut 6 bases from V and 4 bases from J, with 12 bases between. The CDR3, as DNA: TGTGCCAGCAGGTCCAGGGAGGGCACTGAAGCTTTCTTT. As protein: CASRSREGTEAFF.

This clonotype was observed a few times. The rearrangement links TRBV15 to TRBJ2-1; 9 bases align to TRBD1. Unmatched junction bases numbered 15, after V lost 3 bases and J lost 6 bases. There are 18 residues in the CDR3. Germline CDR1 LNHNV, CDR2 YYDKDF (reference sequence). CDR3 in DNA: TGTGCCACCAGCAGGGGGGCCGCGGGACAGGGAAATCCCAATGAGCAGTTCTTC. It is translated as CATSRGAAGQGNPNEQFF. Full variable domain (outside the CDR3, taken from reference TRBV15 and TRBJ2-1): DAMVIQNPRYQVTQFGKPVTLSCSQTLNHNVMYWYQQKSSQAPKLLFHYYDKDFNNEADTPDNFQSRRPNTSFCFLDIRSPGLGDTAMYLCATSRGAAGQGNPNEQFFGPGTRLTVL.

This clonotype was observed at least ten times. DNA of the CDR3: TGCAGTGCTAGGCCCCCTATTGGACTAGCGGTTATCAATGAGCAGTTCTTC. Amino acid sequence: CSARPPIGLAVINEQFF. The chain is built from TRBV20-1 and TRBJ2-1, with TRBD2 matching over 10 bases. The CDR3 covers 17 residues. CDR1 is DFQATT, CDR2 SNEGSKA, per germline (reference sequence). J gave up 6 bases and V 3 bases, and 14 bases lay outside the gene matches.